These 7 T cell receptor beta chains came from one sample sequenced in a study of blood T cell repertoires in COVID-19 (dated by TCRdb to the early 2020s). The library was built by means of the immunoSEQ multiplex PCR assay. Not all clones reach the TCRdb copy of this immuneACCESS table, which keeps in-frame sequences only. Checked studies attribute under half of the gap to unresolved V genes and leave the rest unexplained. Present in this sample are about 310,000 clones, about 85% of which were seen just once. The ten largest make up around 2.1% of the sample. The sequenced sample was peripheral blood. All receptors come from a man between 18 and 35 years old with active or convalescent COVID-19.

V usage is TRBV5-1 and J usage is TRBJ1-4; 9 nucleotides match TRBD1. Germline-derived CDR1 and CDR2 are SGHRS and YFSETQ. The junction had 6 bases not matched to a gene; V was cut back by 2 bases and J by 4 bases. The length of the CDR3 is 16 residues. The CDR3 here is CASSLHRGPGNEKLFF. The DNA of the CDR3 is TGCGCCAGCAGCTTACACAGGGGGCCGGGTAATGAAAAACTGTTTTTT.

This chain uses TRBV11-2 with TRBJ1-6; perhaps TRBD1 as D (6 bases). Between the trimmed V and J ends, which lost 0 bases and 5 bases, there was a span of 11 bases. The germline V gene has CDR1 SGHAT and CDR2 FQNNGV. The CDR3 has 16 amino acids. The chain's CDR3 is CASSLEITGHNSPLHF. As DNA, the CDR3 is TGTGCCAGCAGCTTAGAGATAACAGGGCATAATTCACCCCTCCACTTT.

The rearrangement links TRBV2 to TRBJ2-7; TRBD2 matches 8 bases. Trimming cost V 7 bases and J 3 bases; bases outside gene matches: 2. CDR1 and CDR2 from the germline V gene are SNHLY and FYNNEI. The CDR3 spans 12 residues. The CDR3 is CASIAGRYEQYF. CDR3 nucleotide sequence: TGTGCCAGCATAGCGGGGCGCTACGAGCAGTACTTC.

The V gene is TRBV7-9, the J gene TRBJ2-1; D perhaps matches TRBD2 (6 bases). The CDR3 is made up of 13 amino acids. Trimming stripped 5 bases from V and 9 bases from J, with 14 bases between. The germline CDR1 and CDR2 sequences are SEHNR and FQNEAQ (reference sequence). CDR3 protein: CASSPPPSVEQFF. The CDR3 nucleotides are TGTGCCAGCAGCCCCCCCCCTAGCGTTGAGCAGTTCTTC.

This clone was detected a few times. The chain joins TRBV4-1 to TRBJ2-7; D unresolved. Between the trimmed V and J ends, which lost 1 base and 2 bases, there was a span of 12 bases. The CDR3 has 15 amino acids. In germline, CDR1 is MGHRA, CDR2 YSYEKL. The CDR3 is CASSQGPARPYEQYF. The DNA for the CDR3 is TGCGCCAGCAGCCAAGGACCCGCTAGGCCCTACGAGCAGTACTTC.

CDR3 in amino acids: CASSHSSGGISYEQYF. CDR3 sequence (DNA): TGTGCCAGCAGCCATTCTAGCGGGGGTATCTCCTACGAGCAGTACTTC. V and J are TRBV3-1 (or the pseudogene TRBV3-2) and TRBJ2-7; TRBD2 aligns across 10 bases. V dropped 3 bases and J dropped 0; count of bases not matched to a gene: 5. The CDR3 sequence is 16 residues long. Per germline, CDR1 LGHDT and CDR2 YNNKEL (reference sequence).

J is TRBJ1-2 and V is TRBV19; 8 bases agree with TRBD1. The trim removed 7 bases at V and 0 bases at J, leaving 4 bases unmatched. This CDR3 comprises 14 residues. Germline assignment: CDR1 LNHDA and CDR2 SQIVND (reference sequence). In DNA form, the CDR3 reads TGTGCCAGTAAGACAGGGGTCACTAACTATGGCTACACCTTC. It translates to CASKTGVTNYGYTF.